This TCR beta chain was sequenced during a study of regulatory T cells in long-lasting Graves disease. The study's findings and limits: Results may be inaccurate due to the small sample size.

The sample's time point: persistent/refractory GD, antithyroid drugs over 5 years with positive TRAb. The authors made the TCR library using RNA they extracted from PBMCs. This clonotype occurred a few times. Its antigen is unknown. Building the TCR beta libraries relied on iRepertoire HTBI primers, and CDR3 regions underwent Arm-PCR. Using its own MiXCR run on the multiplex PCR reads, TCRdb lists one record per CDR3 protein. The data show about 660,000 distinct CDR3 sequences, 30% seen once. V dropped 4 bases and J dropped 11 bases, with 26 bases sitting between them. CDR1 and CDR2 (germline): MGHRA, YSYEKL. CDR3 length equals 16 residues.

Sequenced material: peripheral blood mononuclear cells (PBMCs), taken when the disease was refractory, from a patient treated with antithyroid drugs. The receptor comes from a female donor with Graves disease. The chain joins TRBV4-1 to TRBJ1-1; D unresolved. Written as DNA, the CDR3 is TGCGCCAGCAGCCGTACTGCCGAGGACCGTCGGGCGTGGGCTTTCTTT. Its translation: CASSRTAEDRRAWAFF.